This T cell receptor (beta chain) was sequenced in a study of cytomegalovirus exposure and HLA in healthy donors. Broader study findings: Across HLA loci, a later analysis found differing TCR association rates, with DRB1 most and HLA-C fewest.

Use of 60 Vbeta and 13 Jbeta primers characterized the PCR. The table came from immunoSEQ multiplex PCR; TCRdb's copy has only in-frame clones and leaves some out. The sample contains roughly 110,000 clones, 73% of which appear only once. As concerns this clone: Its antigen is currently unknown.

CDR1 is GTSNPN, CDR2 SVGIG, per germline (reference sequence). The length of the CDR3 is 13 residues. Trimming stripped 0 bases from V and 8 bases from J, with 13 bases between. Sequenced input: PBMCs. The chain links TRBV30 to TRBJ1-2; D might be TRBD1 (5 bases). The receptor was derived from a man aged 25 to 40 in good health and CMV-seronegative. CDR3 region: CAWSVTGQGGYTF. CDR3 in DNA: TGTGCCTGGAGTGTAACTGGGCAGGGAGGCTACACCTTC.